The next 5 T cell receptor beta chains were all read from a single sample in a study of blood T cell repertoires in COVID-19. Repertoires were generated with immunoSEQ multiplex PCR, while TCRdb's copy carries only in-frame clones and drops some. Of tens of thousands of clones in the sample, roughly 80% are singletons; the top ten hold 14% to 15%. The sample consisted of peripheral blood. Receptor source: a man in his fifties or sixties with COVID-19, enrolled during active disease.

The chain recombines TRBV6-5 with TRBJ1-4; D is undetermined. Germline V lookup: CDR1 MNHEY, CDR2 SVGAGI. The CDR3 loop spans 14 amino acids. Trimming removed 5 bases at V and 1 base at J, with 8 bases between. The CDR3 sequence: CASSPGLTNEKLFF. CDR3 DNA: TGTGCCAGCAGTCCGGGATTAACTAATGAAAAACTGTTTTTT.

The chain combines TRBV10-3 with TRBJ2-5; 8 bases are shared with TRBD1. The CDR3 has 16 amino acids. Trimming removed 2 bases from V and 4 bases from J; junction bases left unmatched: 9. Germline loops: CDR1 ENHRY, CDR2 SYGVKD. This chain's CDR3 is CAISEGQGASGETQYF. CDR3 coding DNA: TGTGCCATCAGTGAGGGTCAGGGGGCTTCGGGAGAGACCCAGTACTTC.

In this sample, this clone turned up a few times. The V call is TRBV6-5, the J call TRBJ2-7; 12 bases map to TRBD1. This CDR3 comprises 14 residues. Germline CDR1 MNHEY, CDR2 SVGAGI. After removal of 4 bases from V and 9 bases from J, the junction contained 7 bases not matched to a gene. Written as DNA, the CDR3 is TGTGCCAGCAGTTCCGGGACAGGGGGCGTCGGGCAGTACTTC. Amino acids: CASSSGTGGVGQYF.

The chain recombines TRBV5-1 with TRBJ1-5; D is perhaps TRBD1 (6 bases). Germline V gives CDR1 SGHRS, CDR2 YFSETQ. The CDR3 spans 15 residues. V dropped 5 bases and J dropped 3 bases, with 15 bases sitting between them. The CDR3 sequence: CASRAGGQPNQPQHF. The CDR3 DNA sequence: TGCGCCAGCAGGGCAGGTGGACAGCCCAATCAGCCCCAGCATTTT. Full variable domain (rest looked up from reference TRBV5-1 and TRBJ1-5): KAGVTQTPRYLIKTRGQQVTLSCSPISGHRSVSWYQQTPGQGLQFLFEYFSETQRNKGNFPGRFSGRQFSNSRSEMNVSTLELGDSALYLCASRAGGQPNQPQHFGDGTRLSIL.

The V gene is TRBV30, the J gene TRBJ1-3; TRBD1 aligns across 8 bases. The CDR3 is made up of 13 amino acids. Germline loops: CDR1 GTSNPN, CDR2 SVGIG (reference sequence). The V segment lost 4 bases and the J segment 3 bases; nucleotides outside the gene matches: 2. CDR3 DNA: TGTGCCTGGACAGGGGGCCATGGAAACACCATATATTTT. This sequence encodes CAWTGGHGNTIYF. Combining the CDR3 with reference TRBV30 and TRBJ1-3 gives the whole variable domain SQTIHQWPATLVQPVGSPLSLECTVEGTSNPNLYWYRQAAGRGLQLLFYSVGIGQISSEVPQNLSASRPQDRQFILSSKKLLLSDSGFYLCAWTGGHGNTIYFGEGSWLTVV.